Following are 19 T cell receptor beta chains from one sample sequenced in a study of lymphopenia after photon versus proton radiotherapy. The table came from immunoSEQ multiplex PCR; TCRdb's copy has only in-frame clones and leaves some out. In the table there are 20,000 to 25,000 clones, 85% of which are singletons. The source material was peripheral blood, sampled from a patient treated with photon-based radiotherapy. The receptor set was obtained from a man in his fifties or sixties with pancreatic cancer.

V gene TRBV4-1 combines with J gene TRBJ1-2; 10 bases line up with TRBD1. J gave up 4 bases and V 1 base, and 3 bases lay outside the gene matches. Germline V gene lookup returns CDR1 MGHRA and CDR2 YSYEKL. The CDR3 extends over 15 amino acids. CDR3 coding DNA: TGCGCCAGCAGCCAAGGGGACAGGGGTTTCTATGGCTACACCTTC. Translation gives CASSQGDRGFYGYTF.

This clone was seen a single time. The gene calls are TRBV6-5 and TRBJ2-5, with D perhaps being TRBD1 or TRBD2 (5 bases each). The J call is doubtful: the DNA matches TRBJ2-7 better. The germline CDR1 and CDR2 sequences are MNHEY and SVGAGI. The CDR3 is 15 amino acids. The CDR3 reads CASSYSILGAYEQYF. The CDR3, as DNA: TGTGCCAGCAGTTACTCGATATTGGGGGCCTACGAGCAGTACTTC.

V and J are TRBV5-6 and TRBJ2-7, with D possibly matching TRBD2 (6 bases). Germline V gene data show CDR1 as SGHDT and CDR2 as YYEEEE. This CDR3 spans 13 amino acids. V was pared by 0 bases and J by 4 bases, with 8 bases between. CDR3 in DNA: TGTGCCAGCAGCTTGGCCGCGGGGTACGAGCAGTACTTC. Translating it yields CASSLAAGYEQYF.

The chain couples TRBV4-1 to TRBJ1-1, with 8 bases identical to TRBD1. Germline V CDR1 and CDR2: MGHRA, YSYEKL. The CDR3 totals 16 residues. V shed 3 bases and J 1 base; nucleotides not matched to a gene: 7. In DNA form, the CDR3 reads TGCGCCAGCAGCCAGAGGACAGGGATTGAGAACACTGAAGCTTTCTTT. This encodes CASSQRTGIENTEAFF.

The rearrangement links TRBV30 to TRBJ1-2; D is possibly TRBD1 (6 bases). V lost 3 bases and J 3 bases, leaving 14 bases between the germline ends. The CDR3 spans 14 residues. In germline, CDR1 is GTSNPN, CDR2 SVGIG (reference sequence). This CDR3 is CAWSALQGYYGYTF. As DNA, the CDR3 is TGTGCCTGGAGCGCCCTGCAGGGGTACTATGGCTACACCTTC.

About this clone: No DNA is shown, since the ends of the CDR3 on it are uncertain; the CDR3 is the one TCRdb lists. The V gene is TRBV27, the J gene TRBJ2-7; no check of the table's D call, TRBD2, against the DNA was made. Germline V CDR1 and CDR2: MNHEY, SMNVEV (reference sequence). The CDR3 is made up of 13 amino acids, end residues included. CDR3 loop: CASSTSSSYEQYF.

This clone has more than one count but fewer than ten. V gene TRBV5-1 combines with J gene TRBJ1-3; 10 nucleotides line up with TRBD1. This CDR3 is 16 amino acids long. V was pared by 0 bases and J by 3 bases, with 3 bases of the junction left unmatched. CDR1 and CDR2 from the germline V gene are SGHRS and YFSETQ. The CDR3 bases are TGCGCCAGCAGCTTGGCGGGACAGGGGCTTGGAAACACCATATATTTT. Its protein product is CASSLAGQGLGNTIYF. Using reference TRBV5-1 and TRBJ1-3 for the parts outside the CDR3, the full variable domain is KAGVTQTPRYLIKTRGQQVTLSCSPISGHRSVSWYQQTPGQGLQFLFEYFSETQRNKGNFPGRFSGRQFSNSRSEMNVSTLELGDSALYLCASSLAGQGLGNTIYFGEGSWLTVV.

The V and J genes are TRBV21-1 and TRBJ1-6. TRBV21-1 is noted as a pseudogene. This CDR3 spans 20 amino acids. The CDR3 coding sequence is TGTGCCAGCAGCAACCCCGAGAGTCGGGTTCCCACTACCTATAATTCACCCCTCCACTTT. It specifies CASSNPESRVPTTYNSPLHF.

The chain uses TRBV11-2 and TRBJ2-3; D not certain. CDR1 and CDR2 from the germline V gene are SGHAT and FQNNGV. CDR3 length: 11 residues. V lost 7 bases and J 6 bases, leaving 8 bases between the germline ends. CDR3: CASTPGDTQYF. In nucleotides, the CDR3 is TGTGCCAGCACGCCTGGGGATACGCAGTATTTT. Supplemented by reference TRBV11-2 and TRBJ2-3, the full variable domain reads EAGVAQSPRYKIIEKRQSVAFWCNPISGHATLYWYQQILGQGPKLLIQFQNNGVVDDSQLPKDRFSAERLKGVDSTLKIQPAKLEDSAVYLCASTPGDTQYFGPGTRLTVL.

The rearrangement links TRBV19 to TRBJ1-3, with D perhaps matching TRBD1 (6 bases). CDR1 and CDR2 (germline): LNHDA, SQIVND (reference sequence). Trimming left V 0 bases short and J 4 bases short, with 10 bases between. CDR3 size: 15 residues. CDR3 sequence: CASSIEGTSGNTIYF. The CDR3 coding sequence is TGTGCCAGTAGTATAGAGGGGACAAGCGGAAACACCATATATTTT.

The chain combines TRBV25-1 with TRBJ2-2, with 12 bases that match TRBD2. J was trimmed by 4 bases and V by 8 bases; bases with no gene match: 14. The CDR3 length is 18 residues. Germline CDR1 and CDR2: MGHDK and SYGVNS. This chain's CDR3 is CASGDLAGGSLGTGELFF. The CDR3 nucleotides read TGTGCCAGCGGAGACCTAGCGGGGGGGAGCTTAGGCACCGGGGAGCTGTTTTTT.

The gene calls are TRBV30 and TRBJ2-2, with 7 bases identical to TRBD2. Looked up from germline, CDR1 is GTSNPN and CDR2 is SVGIG (reference sequence). V lost 1 base, J lost 6 bases, and 8 bases stayed unmatched. The length of the CDR3 is 15 residues. Here the CDR3 DNA reads TGTGCCTGGAGTGCAAAAGCGGGGCCTGCCGGGGAGCTGTTTTTT. This translates into CAWSAKAGPAGELFF.

This chain joins TRBV14 and TRBJ2-2, with a tentative D call TRBD2 (5 bases). Germline V lookup: CDR1 SGHDN, CDR2 FVKESK. The CDR3 sequence is 12 residues long. The V gene lost 4 bases and the J gene lost 7 bases, with 7 bases spanning the gap. The CDR3 coding sequence is TGTGCCAGCAGCCCACGGGGCGGGGAGCTGTTTTTT. This encodes CASSPRGGELFF.

J is TRBJ2-7 and V is TRBV19, with 7 bases that match TRBD2. With V trimmed by 4 bases and J by 2 bases, 2 bases remained unmatched. The CDR3 runs to 13 residues. Germline CDR1 reads LNHDA; CDR2 reads SQIVND (reference sequence). DNA of the CDR3: TGTGCCAGTAGTAGCGGGGGAACCTACGAGCAGTACTTC. Amino acid sequence: CASSSGGTYEQYF.

The V call is TRBV2, the J call TRBJ2-7, with 7 bases aligning to TRBD2. Germline lookup yields CDR1 SNHLY and CDR2 FYNNEI. V lost 4 bases and J lost 0; bases outside the gene matches: 12. CDR3 size: 17 residues. CDR3 protein: CASSGLVGSGYSYEQYF. The CDR3 DNA reads TGTGCCAGCAGTGGACTCGTGGGTAGCGGGTACTCCTACGAGCAGTACTTC.

The chain couples TRBV11-2 to TRBJ2-1; perhaps TRBD2 as D (6 bases). CDR3 length: 19 residues. V lost 4 bases and J lost 0, with 22 bases in between. Looked up from germline, CDR1 is SGHAT and CDR2 is FQNNGV. As DNA, the CDR3 is TGTGCCAGCAGCTCCCGGGGCCCTGTGGGGGGATTCTCCTACAATGAGCAGTTCTTC. Its protein is CASSSRGPVGGFSYNEQFF. Looking up the rest from reference TRBV11-2 and TRBJ2-1 gives the full variable domain: EAGVAQSPRYKIIEKRQSVAFWCNPISGHATLYWYQQILGQGPKLLIQFQNNGVVDDSQLPKDRFSAERLKGVDSTLKIQPAKLEDSAVYLCASSSRGPVGGFSYNEQFFGPGTRLTVL.

The V and J genes are TRBV18 and TRBJ1-2, with D perhaps TRBD1 (6 bases). V was pared by 3 bases and J by 3 bases, with 14 bases between. CDR3 size: 15 residues. Germline V CDR1 and CDR2: KGHSH, LQKENI. The CDR3 DNA reads as TGTGCCAGCTCACCGCCGGGGGGCCTTTACTATGGCTACACCTTC. Its translation: CASSPPGGLYYGYTF.

The genes are TRBV7-2 and TRBJ1-4; D is uncertain. From germline, CDR1 is SGHTA and CDR2 FQGNSA. The CDR3 covers 17 residues. The ends were cut back, 6 bases at V and 3 bases at J, with 20 bases in the middle. CDR3 coding DNA: TGTGCCAGCAGGGACTGGAGGGTAACAAGGCCTAATGAAAAACTGTTTTTT. It translates to CASRDWRVTRPNEKLFF.

The chain combines TRBV6-1 with TRBJ2-2; D call uncertain. This CDR3 region has 13 residues. Deletions cut 7 bases from V and 4 bases from J, with 10 bases between. Germline values: CDR1 MNHNS, CDR2 SASEGT. The CDR3 here is CASTASRTGELFF. The CDR3 DNA sequence: TGTGCCAGCACAGCCTCGCGCACCGGGGAGCTGTTTTTT.